The 24 T cell receptor beta chains given below trace back to one sample, sequenced in a study of T cell clusters in autoimmune cytopenias. Each sample's input was around 250 ng genomic DNA, some 34,000 genome equivalents. TRB was amplified by touch-down multiplex PCR, primer pools A and B combined. One entry per CDR3 protein, without DNA, is what TCRdb gives after re-calling the multiplex PCR reads. Reported are about 6,000 distinct CDR3 sequences; the ten largest clones contain under 20%. The specimen was peripheral blood. Source of these receptors: a human donor with an autoimmune cytopenia or autoimmune hepatitis (not recorded which).

The chain uses TRBV6-5 and TRBJ2-7; TCRdb picks TRBD1, but there is no DNA to check that call. The CDR3 loop spans 15 amino acids. Germline CDR1 reads MNHEY; CDR2 reads SVGAGI. The CDR3 loop reads CASSRQRDRGSEQYF.

This clonotype registers medium-sized (0.01 to 0.1%) by frequency. This chain connects TRBV6-1 to TRBJ2-1; TCRdb designates TRBD2, a call that cannot be tested without DNA. This CDR3 is 16 amino acids long. The germline V gene encodes CDR1 MNHNS and CDR2 SASEGT. The CDR3 is CASSGLAGGQTNEQFF.

By frequency, this clonotype is large (0.1 to 1%). V is TRBV19 and J is TRBJ2-1; the D gene TCRdb calls, TRBD1, cannot be checked with no DNA. CDR3 size: 14 residues. In germline, CDR1 is LNHDA, CDR2 SQIVND (reference sequence). The CDR3 sequence is CASKRERDFNEQFF.

The V and J genes are TRBV5-1 and TRBJ1-1. This CDR3 is built from 14 residues. The germline V gene has CDR1 SGHRS and CDR2 YFSETQ. CDR3 in amino acids: CATAGGDLNTEAFF. Variable domain in full (rest from reference TRBV5-1 and TRBJ1-1): KAGVTQTPRYLIKTRGQQVTLSCSPISGHRSVSWYQQTPGQGLQFLFEYFSETQRNKGNFPGRFSGRQFSNSRSEMNVSTLELGDSALYLCATAGGDLNTEAFFGQGTRLTVV.

This clonotype is labeled medium-sized (0.01 to 0.1%) based on frequency. The rearrangement joins TRBV18 to TRBJ2-3. This CDR3 has 14 residues. The germline gives CDR1 KGHSH, CDR2 LQKENI. The CDR3 sequence is CASSPPGQADTQYF.

This clonotype shows up as medium-sized by frequency. The chain combines TRBV19 with TRBJ2-5; TCRdb outputs TRBD1, but without DNA this stays unchecked. This CDR3 has 15 residues. CDR1 LNHDA and CDR2 SQIVND come from the germline V gene (reference sequence). The CDR3 here is CASSIESTGQETQYF. The whole variable domain, remainder taken from reference TRBV19 and TRBJ2-5, is DGGITQSPKYLFRKEGQNVTLSCEQNLNHDAMYWYRQDPGQGLRLIYYSQIVNDFQKGDIAEGYSVSREKKESFPLTVTSAQKNPTAFYLCASSIESTGQETQYFGPGTRLLVL.

The chain uses TRBV10-3 and TRBJ1-2. This CDR3 is 14 amino acids long. Germline V gene lookup returns CDR1 ENHRY and CDR2 SYGVKD. This chain's CDR3 is CAISFLGDDYGYTF.

Its frequency marks this clonotype as medium-sized. The chain uses TRBV10-3 and TRBJ2-3; without DNA, the TCRdb call of TRBD2 cannot be checked. In germline, CDR1 is ENHRY, CDR2 SYGVKD. The CDR3 has 17 residues. The CDR3 spells CAISSYFSGRSTDTQYF.

Judged by frequency, this clonotype is medium-sized. V and J are TRBV15 and TRBJ2-7. CDR3 length: 15 residues. The V gene's germline CDR1 is LNHNV and CDR2 YYDKDF (reference sequence). The CDR3 loop is CATSRARGSSYEQYF.

V gene TRBV6-5 combines with J gene TRBJ2-2; TCRdb names TRBD1, which stays unverified in the absence of DNA. Germline lookup yields CDR1 MNHEY and CDR2 SVGAGI. This CDR3 contains 18 residues. CDR3 loop: CASSYLPGRGYDTGELFF.

Considering frequency, this clonotype is medium-sized (0.01 to 0.1%). The chain combines TRBV10-3 with TRBJ1-5. This CDR3 has 14 amino acids. Germline V lookup: CDR1 ENHRY, CDR2 SYGVKD. The CDR3 sequence is CAISGSQGNQPQHF.

The gene calls are TRBV6-5 and TRBJ1-6. CDR3 size: 17 residues. Germline V gene lookup returns CDR1 MNHEY and CDR2 SVGAGI. The CDR3 spells CASSYISGSPYNSPLHF.

V and J are TRBV20-1 and TRBJ2-7; TCRdb's D call, TRBD1, is unchecked because there is no DNA. This CDR3 region has 15 residues. Germline-derived CDR1 and CDR2 are DFQATT and SNEGSKA (reference sequence). The CDR3 is CSARFSSGGTYEQYF.

This chain connects TRBV6-4 to TRBJ2-3. CDR3 length: 15 residues. Looked up from germline, CDR1 is MRHNA and CDR2 is SNTAGT. The CDR3 loop reads CASSETHDQADTQYF.

The V and J genes are TRBV20-1 and TRBJ1-2; as DNA is missing, the TRBD1 call by TCRdb cannot be tested. Germline loops: CDR1 DFQATT, CDR2 SNEGSKA (reference sequence). This CDR3 region has 14 residues. This CDR3 reads CSPSTGRDLYGYTF.

CDR3 amino acids: CATFLDRPETQYF. The genes are TRBV15 and TRBJ2-5. The germline V gene encodes CDR1 LNHNV and CDR2 YYDKDF (reference sequence). The CDR3 extends over 13 amino acids.

Frequency places this clonotype as medium-sized (0.01 to 0.1%). This rearrangement joins TRBV30 to TRBJ2-3; TCRdb indicates TRBD2, and absent DNA this call remains unverified. Germline CDR1 and CDR2: GTSNPN and SVGIG (reference sequence). This CDR3 is 13 amino acids long. CDR3 residues: CAWSLAGADTQYF.

Measured by frequency, this clonotype is medium-sized. This chain joins TRBV5-6 and TRBJ2-7; TCRdb indicates TRBD1, and absent DNA this call remains unverified. Germline-derived CDR1 and CDR2 are SGHDT and YYEEEE. CDR3 length equals 17 residues. CDR3 loop: CASSMGGGTPTLYEQYF.

V and J are TRBV6-9 and TRBJ1-1; lacking DNA, the TRBD1 call made by TCRdb goes unchecked. This CDR3 is built from 14 residues. The germline gives CDR1 MNHGY, CDR2 SVAAGI. The CDR3 sequence is CASSGHDLNTEAFF.

The chain links TRBV11-3 to TRBJ1-1. CDR1 and CDR2 from the germline V gene are SGHNT and YENEEA. This CDR3 spans 14 amino acids. CDR3 residues: CASSLGVMNTEAFF.

The CDR3 loop reads CASSRQGVQPQHF. This chain uses TRBV19 with TRBJ1-5; TCRdb designates TRBD1, a call that cannot be tested without DNA. Germline V gives CDR1 LNHDA, CDR2 SQIVND (reference sequence). CDR3 length equals 13 residues.

This clonotype counts as medium-sized by frequency. The chain links TRBV19 to TRBJ1-1; TCRdb indicates TRBD1, and absent DNA this call remains unverified. Germline CDR1 is LNHDA and CDR2 is SQIVND (reference sequence). The CDR3 covers 14 residues. CDR3 in amino acids: CASRGHNSNTEAFF.

The genes are TRBV11-3 and TRBJ1-3; the D call from TCRdb, TRBD1, cannot be confirmed without DNA. Germline CDR1 SGHNT, CDR2 YENEEA. This CDR3 has 16 amino acids. The CDR3 loop reads CASSLGGGFGGNTIYF.

The chain combines TRBV6-4 with TRBJ2-4; the D gene TCRdb calls, TRBD1, cannot be checked with no DNA. This CDR3 has 17 residues. The germline gives CDR1 MRHNA, CDR2 SNTAGT. This CDR3 reads CASSRSINGQGGNIQYF.